The rows below give T cell receptor beta chains drawn from one sample of a study of cytomegalovirus exposure and HLA in healthy donors. The method was immunoSEQ multiplex PCR; TCRdb's version includes in-frame clones alone and lacks a portion of them. The profile shows about 150,000 clones, about two thirds of them singletons. The sample taken for sequencing was PBMCs. The source of these receptors is a man in his sixties in good health and CMV-seronegative. CDR3s include the opening cysteine and the closing phenylalanine or tryptophan. The order of the fields is CDR3 protein, CDR3 DNA, clone size, V gene, J gene, D gene. The D gene is left open where the match is weak. Only part of the rows carry a size: once, few, many, or a class if the clone is expanded.

CASSLVQGAYDGYTF,TGTGCCAGCAGCTTAGTTCAGGGGGCATACGATGGCTACACCTTC,NA,TRBV7-8,TRBJ1-2,TRBD1
CASSFVGETEAFF,TGCGCCAGCAGCTTTGTAGGAGAGACTGAAGCTTTCTTT,NA,TRBV5-1,TRBJ1-1,NA
CASSPGGANTEAFF,TGTGCCAGCTCACCAGGGGGGGCGAACACTGAAGCTTTCTTT,NA,TRBV18,TRBJ1-1,NA
CAWSVQGDDEQYF,TGTGCCTGGAGTGTACAGGGAGATGACGAGCAGTACTTC,few,TRBV30,TRBJ2-7,NA
CAWSRTRYTGELFF,TGTGCCTGGAGCAGGACTAGATACACCGGGGAGCTGTTTTTT,NA,TRBV30,TRBJ2-2,TRBD2
CAWTTGTGKTGELFF,TGTGCCTGGACAACCGGGACAGGGAAAACCGGGGAGCTGTTTTTT,NA,TRBV30,TRBJ2-2,TRBD1
CASSLSQRSTDTQYF,TGTGCCAGCAGCTTATCCCAGCGGAGCACAGATACGCAGTATTTT,NA,TRBV11-3,TRBJ2-3,NA
CASSPQRAGSYEQYF,TGTGCCAGCAGTCCTCAGCGTGCAGGGTCCTACGAGCAGTACTTC,NA,TRBV27,TRBJ2-7,NA
CASSKARRGTGDTQYF,TGTGCCAGCAGCAAAGCGCGAAGGGGGACAGGAGATACGCAGTATTTT,NA,TRBV21-1,TRBJ2-3,NA
CASSLVPAGRGYTF,TGTGCCAGCAGTTTAGTTCCGGCAGGCAGAGGCTACACCTTC,NA,TRBV28,TRBJ1-2,NA
CASSPLFTRGFSSYNSPLHF,TGTGCCAGCAGCCCCCTCTTCACCAGAGGGTTTAGCTCCTATAATTCACCCCTCCACTTT,NA,TRBV27,TRBJ1-6,NA
CASSLRAGEETQYF,TGCGCCAGCAGCTTGAGAGCGGGAGAAGAGACCCAGTACTTC,NA,TRBV5-1,TRBJ2-5,TRBD2
CASSFLAGGEQYF,TGTGCCAGCAGCTTTTTAGCGGGAGGGGAGCAGTATTTT,NA,TRBV5-4,TRBJ2-3,TRBD2
CASSSLAGGPLNEQFF,TGTGCCAGCAGCTCGCTAGCGGGAGGGCCCCTGAATGAGCAGTTCTTC,NA,TRBV5-6,TRBJ2-1,TRBD2
CASSPGQGTGELFF,TGCGCCAGCAGCCCTGGACAGGGGACCGGGGAGCTGTTTTTT,few,TRBV5-1,TRBJ2-2,TRBD1
CASSSAGQGYEQYF,TGTGCCAGCAGCTCCGCGGGACAGGGCTACGAGCAGTACTTC,NA,TRBV7-2,TRBJ2-7,TRBD1
CASSRGLAGVNEQFF,TGTGCCAGCAGCCGCGGACTAGCGGGAGTCAATGAGCAGTTCTTC,few,TRBV5-6,TRBJ2-1,TRBD2
CASSPKVEAEQYF,TGTGCCAGCAGCCCAAAAGTTGAGGCCGAGCAGTACTTC,NA,TRBV5-4,TRBJ2-7,NA
CASSLVGGVGGETQYF,TGTGCCAGCAGCTTAGTCGGGGGGGTGGGGGGAGAGACCCAGTACTTC,NA,TRBV7-2,TRBJ2-5,TRBD2
CASSLGPSPNYEQYF,TGTGCCAGCAGCTTAGGTCCTAGCCCAAACTACGAGCAGTACTTC,NA,TRBV11-2,TRBJ2-7,NA
CASRSDSQETQYF,TGTGCCAGCAGATCAGACAGCCAAGAGACCCAGTACTTC,few,TRBV7-9,TRBJ2-5,NA
CASSVYRGEGEAFF,TGTGCCAGTAGTGTATACAGGGGAGAAGGTGAAGCTTTCTTT,NA,TRBV19,TRBJ1-1,TRBD1
CASSLGIPGQGAYEQYF,TGTGCCAGCAGCTTAGGAATCCCGGGACAGGGGGCTTACGAGCAGTACTTC,few,TRBV7-2,TRBJ2-7,TRBD1
CASSRQGEVDQPQHF,TGTGCCAGCAGTAGACAGGGCGAGGTGGATCAGCCCCAGCATTTT,NA,TRBV2,TRBJ1-5,TRBD1
CASSLGQGEGTEAFF,TGCGCCAGCAGCCTGGGACAGGGGGAGGGCACTGAAGCTTTCTTT,once,TRBV5-1,TRBJ1-1,TRBD1
CASSWSAGLYEQYF,TGTGCCAGCAGTTGGTCAGCGGGACTCTACGAGCAGTACTTC,NA,TRBV6-5,TRBJ2-7,TRBD2
CASSLSHNTDTQYF,TGTGCCAGCAGTTTATCACATAACACAGATACGCAGTATTTT,NA,TRBV27,TRBJ2-3,NA
CASSLDRGGDQHF,TGTGCCAGCAGCTTAGATCGGGGGGGGGACCAGCATTTT,NA,TRBV7-8,TRBJ1-5,NA
CASSLSPRELFF,TGTGCCAGCAGCTTATCTCCCCGGGAGCTGTTTTTT,NA,TRBV7-9,TRBJ2-2,NA
CASSQEARGYEQYF,TGCGCCAGCAGCCAAGAAGCCAGGGGATACGAGCAGTACTTC,NA,TRBV4-3,TRBJ2-7,NA
CASSVEQGTTEAFF,TGTGCCAGCAGCGTAGAACAGGGGACCACTGAAGCTTTCTTT,few,TRBV9,TRBJ1-1,TRBD1
CASSSPGLAGVASYEQYF,TGTGCCAGCAGTTCACCGGGACTAGCGGGAGTCGCTTCCTACGAGCAGTACTTC,NA,TRBV28,TRBJ2-7,TRBD2
CASSEVRQGYYGYTF,TGTGCCAGCAGTGAAGTACGACAGGGATACTATGGCTACACCTTC,NA,TRBV6-1,TRBJ1-2,TRBD1
CSSSSGLAGYTYEQYF,TGTTCCAGCAGCTCGGGACTAGCGGGGTATACCTACGAGCAGTACTTC,NA,TRBV7-9,TRBJ2-7,TRBD2
CASSQLEGGRGSETQYF,TGTGCCAGCAGCCAATTAGAGGGCGGGAGAGGATCGGAGACCCAGTACTTC,NA,TRBV16,TRBJ2-5,TRBD2
CASSEYRTGDGYTF,TGTGCCAGCAGTGAATATCGGACAGGGGACGGCTACACCTTC,NA,TRBV6-1,TRBJ1-2,TRBD1
CASSSFGQGSNSPLHF,TGTGCCAGCAGCTCATTCGGACAGGGGTCGAATTCACCCCTCCACTTT,NA,TRBV5-6,TRBJ1-6,TRBD1
CASSLDWSQTGELFF,TGTGCCAGCAGCTTGGACTGGTCCCAAACCGGGGAGCTGTTTTTT,few,TRBV7-3,TRBJ2-2,NA
CASSVGTRGDEQFF,TGTGCCAGCAGCGTAGGGACTAGAGGGGATGAGCAGTTCTTC,NA,TRBV9,TRBJ2-1,TRBD2
CASSSQGMGNQPQHF,TGTGCCAGCAGCTCACAGGGGATGGGCAATCAGCCCCAGCATTTT,NA,TRBV5-6,TRBJ1-5,TRBD1
CASRIRTFGWWKLFF,TGTGCCAGCAGAATAAGGACATTCGGTTGGTGGAAACTGTTTTTT,NA,TRBV9,TRBJ1-4,NA
CASSLGRSMSGSYNEQFF,TGTGCCAGCAGCCTAGGTCGGTCGATGAGCGGGAGTTACAATGAGCAGTTCTTC,NA,TRBV11-2,TRBJ2-1,TRBD2
CASSPEQGFGTGNTIYF,TGTGCCAGCAGCCCAGAACAGGGTTTTGGTACTGGAAACACCATATATTTT,NA,TRBV7-9,TRBJ1-3,NA
CASQDNSPLHF,TGTGCCAGCCAGGATAATTCACCCCTCCACTTT,NA,TRBV28,TRBJ1-6,NA
CAWNQDRGGQNIQYF,TGTGCCTGGAATCAGGACAGGGGAGGGCAAAACATTCAGTACTTC,NA,TRBV30,TRBJ2-4,TRBD1
CASSFRDRNTEAFF,TGTGCCAGTAGTTTCCGGGACAGGAACACTGAAGCTTTCTTT,NA,TRBV19,TRBJ1-1,TRBD1
CASSEAGQQNQPQHF,TGTGCCAGCAGTGAAGCGGGGCAGCAAAATCAGCCCCAGCATTTT,NA,TRBV6-1,TRBJ1-5,NA
CAWERGTGANVLTF,TGTGCCTGGGAGAGGGGGACTGGGGCCAACGTCCTGACTTTC,few,TRBV30,TRBJ2-6,NA
CASSLYGGAHGSNEQFF,TGTGCCAGCAGCTTGTACGGGGGAGCGCATGGGAGTAATGAGCAGTTCTTC,NA,TRBV5-6,TRBJ2-1,NA
CAWSPDSSYEQYF,TGTGCCTGGAGTCCGGACAGCTCCTACGAGCAGTACTTC,few,TRBV30,TRBJ2-7,NA
CASSSRDLNTEAFF,TGTGCCAGTAGTTCCCGTGACTTGAACACTGAAGCTTTCTTT,NA,TRBV19,TRBJ1-1,NA